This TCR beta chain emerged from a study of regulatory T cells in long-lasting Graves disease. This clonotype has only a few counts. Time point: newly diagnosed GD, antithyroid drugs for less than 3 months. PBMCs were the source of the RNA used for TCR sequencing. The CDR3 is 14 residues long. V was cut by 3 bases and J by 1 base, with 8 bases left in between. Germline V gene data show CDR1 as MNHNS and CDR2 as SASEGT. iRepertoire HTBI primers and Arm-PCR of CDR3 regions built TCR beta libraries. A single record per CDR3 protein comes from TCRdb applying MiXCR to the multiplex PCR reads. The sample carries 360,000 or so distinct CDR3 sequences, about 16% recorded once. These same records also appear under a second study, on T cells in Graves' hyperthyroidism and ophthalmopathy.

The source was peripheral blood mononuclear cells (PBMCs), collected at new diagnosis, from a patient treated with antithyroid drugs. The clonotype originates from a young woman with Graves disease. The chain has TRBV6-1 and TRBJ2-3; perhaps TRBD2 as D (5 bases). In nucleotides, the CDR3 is TGTGCCAGCAGTGATGGGCGGGGCACAGATACGCAGTATTTT. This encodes CASSDGRGTDTQYF.